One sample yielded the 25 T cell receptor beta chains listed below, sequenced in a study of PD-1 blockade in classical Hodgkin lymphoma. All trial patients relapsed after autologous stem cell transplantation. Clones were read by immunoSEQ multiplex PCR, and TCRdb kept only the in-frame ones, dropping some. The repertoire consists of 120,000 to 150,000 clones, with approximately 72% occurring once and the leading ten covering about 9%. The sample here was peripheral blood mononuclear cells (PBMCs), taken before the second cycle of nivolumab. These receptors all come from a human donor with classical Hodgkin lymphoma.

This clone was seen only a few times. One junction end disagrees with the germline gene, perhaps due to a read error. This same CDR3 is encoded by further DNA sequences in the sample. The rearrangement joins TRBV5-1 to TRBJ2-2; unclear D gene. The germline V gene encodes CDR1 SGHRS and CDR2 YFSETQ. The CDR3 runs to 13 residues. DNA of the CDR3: TGTGCCAGCAGCTTGGTAAACACCGGGGAGCTGTTTTTT. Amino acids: CASSLVNTGELFF.

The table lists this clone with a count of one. CDR3 nucleotide sequence: TGTGCCAGCAGCCCCAGGGGGGCGGTGGTGGAGACCCAGTACTTC. Translation gives CASSPRGAVVETQYF. The chain recombines TRBV9 with TRBJ2-5, with D perhaps matching TRBD1 (7 bases). Per the germline V gene, CDR1 is SGDLS and CDR2 is YYNGEE. The CDR3 runs to 15 residues. The V and J ends lost 4 bases and 5 bases respectively, with 18 bases between them.

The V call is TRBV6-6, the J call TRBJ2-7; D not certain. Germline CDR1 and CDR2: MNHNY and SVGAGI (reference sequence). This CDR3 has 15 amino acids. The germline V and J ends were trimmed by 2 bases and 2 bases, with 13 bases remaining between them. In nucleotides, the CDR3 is TGTGCCAGCAGTTACATCGTTGGCCCTACCTACGAGCAGTACTTC. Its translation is CASSYIVGPTYEQYF.

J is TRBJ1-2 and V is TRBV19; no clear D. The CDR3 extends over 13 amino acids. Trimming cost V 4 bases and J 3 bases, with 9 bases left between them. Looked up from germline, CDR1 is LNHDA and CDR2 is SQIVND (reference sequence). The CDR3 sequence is CASSTEGDYGYTF. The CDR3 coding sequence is TGTGCCAGTAGTACAGAAGGCGACTATGGCTACACCTTC.

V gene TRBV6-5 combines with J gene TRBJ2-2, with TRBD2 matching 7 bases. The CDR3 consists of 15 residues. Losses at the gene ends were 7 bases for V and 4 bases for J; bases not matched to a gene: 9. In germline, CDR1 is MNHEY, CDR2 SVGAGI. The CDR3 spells CASNDGGLGTGELFF. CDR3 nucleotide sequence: TGTGCCAGCAACGACGGGGGGTTGGGCACCGGGGAGCTGTTTTTT.

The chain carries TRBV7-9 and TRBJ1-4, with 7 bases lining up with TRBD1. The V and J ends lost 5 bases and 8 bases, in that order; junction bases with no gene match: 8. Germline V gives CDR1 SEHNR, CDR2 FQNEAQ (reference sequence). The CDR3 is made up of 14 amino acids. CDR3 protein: CASSPRQGQEKLFF. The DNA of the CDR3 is TGTGCCAGCAGCCCCAGACAGGGACAGGAAAAACTGTTTTTT.

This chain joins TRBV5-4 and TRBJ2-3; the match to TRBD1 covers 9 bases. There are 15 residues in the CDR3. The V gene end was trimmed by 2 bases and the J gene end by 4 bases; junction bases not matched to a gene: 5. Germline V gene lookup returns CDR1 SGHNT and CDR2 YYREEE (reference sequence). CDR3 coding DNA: TGTGCCAGCAGCTTCCCGGGACAGGGCCCAGATACGCAGTATTTT. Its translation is CASSFPGQGPDTQYF.

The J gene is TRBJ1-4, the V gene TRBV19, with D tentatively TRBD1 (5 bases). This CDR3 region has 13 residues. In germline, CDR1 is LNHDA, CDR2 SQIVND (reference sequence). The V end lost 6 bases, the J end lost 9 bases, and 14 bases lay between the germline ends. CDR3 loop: CASSLAGIQKLFF. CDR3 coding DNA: TGTGCCAGTAGCCTAGCAGGGATACAAAAACTGTTTTTT. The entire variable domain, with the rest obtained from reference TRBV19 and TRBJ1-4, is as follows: DGGITQSPKYLFRKEGQNVTLSCEQNLNHDAMYWYRQDPGQGLRLIYYSQIVNDFQKGDIAEGYSVSREKKESFPLTVTSAQKNPTAFYLCASSLAGIQKLFFGSGTQLSVL.

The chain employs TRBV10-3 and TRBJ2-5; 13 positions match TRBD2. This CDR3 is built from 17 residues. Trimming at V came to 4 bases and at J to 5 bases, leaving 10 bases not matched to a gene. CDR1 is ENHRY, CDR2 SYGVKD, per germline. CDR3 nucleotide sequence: TGTGCCATCAGTGCCCGACTAGCGGGAGGCACAGGGGAGACCCAGTACTTC. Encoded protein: CAISARLAGGTGETQYF.

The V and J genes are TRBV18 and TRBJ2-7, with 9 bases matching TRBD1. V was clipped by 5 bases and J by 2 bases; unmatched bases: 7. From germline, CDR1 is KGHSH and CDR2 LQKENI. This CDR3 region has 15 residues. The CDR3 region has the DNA TGTGCCAGCTCAGTTGGGACAGGGAGGGCCTACGAGCAGTACTTC. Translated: CASSVGTGRAYEQYF.

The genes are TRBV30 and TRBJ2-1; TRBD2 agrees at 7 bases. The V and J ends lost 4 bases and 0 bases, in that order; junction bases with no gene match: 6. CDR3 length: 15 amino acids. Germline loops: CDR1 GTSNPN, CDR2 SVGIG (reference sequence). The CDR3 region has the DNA TGTGCCTGGATGGTGCGGGAGCTCTCCTACAATGAGCAGTTCTTC. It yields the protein CAWMVRELSYNEQFF.

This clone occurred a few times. For the CDR3, the DNA is TGCGCCAGCCATGTAGCGGGAGCCGGGGAGCTGTTTTTT. Translation gives CASHVAGAGELFF. This sequence joins TRBV5-1 and TRBJ2-2; the match to TRBD2 covers 9 bases. Germline loops: CDR1 SGHRS, CDR2 YFSETQ. The CDR3 has 13 residues. V lost 7 bases, J lost 6 bases, and 4 bases stayed unmatched.

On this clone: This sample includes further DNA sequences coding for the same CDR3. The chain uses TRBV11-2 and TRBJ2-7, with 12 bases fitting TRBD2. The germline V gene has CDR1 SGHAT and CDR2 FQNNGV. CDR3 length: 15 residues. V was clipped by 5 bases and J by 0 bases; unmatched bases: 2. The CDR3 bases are TGTGCCAGCAGCCTACTAGCGGGGGGCTCCTACGAGCAGTACTTC. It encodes CASSLLAGGSYEQYF.

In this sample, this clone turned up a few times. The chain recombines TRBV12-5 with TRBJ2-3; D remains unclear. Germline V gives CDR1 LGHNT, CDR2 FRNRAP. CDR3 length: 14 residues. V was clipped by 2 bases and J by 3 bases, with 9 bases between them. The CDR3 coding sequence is TGTGCTAGTGGTTTGTTAAGAAGTACAGATACGCAGTATTTT. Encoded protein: CASGLLRSTDTQYF.

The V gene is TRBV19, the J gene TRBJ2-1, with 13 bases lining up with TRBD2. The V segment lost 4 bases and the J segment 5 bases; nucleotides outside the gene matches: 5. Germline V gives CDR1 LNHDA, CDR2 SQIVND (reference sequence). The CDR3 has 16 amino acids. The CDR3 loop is CASSRTSGSAHNEQFF. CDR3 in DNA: TGTGCCAGTAGTAGGACTAGCGGGAGCGCCCACAATGAGCAGTTCTTC.

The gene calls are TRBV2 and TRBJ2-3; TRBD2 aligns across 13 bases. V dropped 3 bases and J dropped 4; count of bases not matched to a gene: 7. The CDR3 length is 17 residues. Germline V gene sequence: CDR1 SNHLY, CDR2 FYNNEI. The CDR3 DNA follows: TGTGCCAGCAGTGACGGGGACGGGACTAGCGGGGCAGATACGCAGTATTTT. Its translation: CASSDGDGTSGADTQYF.

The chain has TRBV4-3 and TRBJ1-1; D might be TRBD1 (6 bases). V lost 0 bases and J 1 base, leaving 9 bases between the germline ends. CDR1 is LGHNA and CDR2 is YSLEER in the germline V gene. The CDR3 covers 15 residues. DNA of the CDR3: TGCGCCAGCAGCCAAGAAACAGGGTGGAACACTGAAGCTTTCTTT. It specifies CASSQETGWNTEAFF.

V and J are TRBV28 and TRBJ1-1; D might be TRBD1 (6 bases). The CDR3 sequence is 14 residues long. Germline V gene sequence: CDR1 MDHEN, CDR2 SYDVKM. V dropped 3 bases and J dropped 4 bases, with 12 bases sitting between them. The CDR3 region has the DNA TGTGCCAGCAGTTTCAGGGGATTAATCACTGAAGCTTTCTTT. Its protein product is CASSFRGLITEAFF. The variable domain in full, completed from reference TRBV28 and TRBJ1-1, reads DVKVTQSSRYLVKRTGEKVFLECVQDMDHENMFWYRQDPGLGLRLIYFSYDVKMKEKGDIPEGYSVSREKKERFSLILESASTNQTSMYLCASSFRGLITEAFFGQGTRLTVV.

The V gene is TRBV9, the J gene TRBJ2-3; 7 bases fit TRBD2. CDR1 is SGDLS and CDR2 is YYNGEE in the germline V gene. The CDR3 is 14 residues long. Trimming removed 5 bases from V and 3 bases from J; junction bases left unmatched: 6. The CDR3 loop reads CASSEGRGTDTQYF. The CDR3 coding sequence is TGTGCCAGCAGTGAGGGGAGGGGAACAGATACGCAGTATTTT.

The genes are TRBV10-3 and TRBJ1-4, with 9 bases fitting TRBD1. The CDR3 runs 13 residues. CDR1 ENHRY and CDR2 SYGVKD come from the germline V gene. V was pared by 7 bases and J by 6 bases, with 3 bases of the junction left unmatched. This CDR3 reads CAITRDRDEKLFF. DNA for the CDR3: TGTGCCATCACTCGGGACAGGGATGAAAAACTGTTTTTT.

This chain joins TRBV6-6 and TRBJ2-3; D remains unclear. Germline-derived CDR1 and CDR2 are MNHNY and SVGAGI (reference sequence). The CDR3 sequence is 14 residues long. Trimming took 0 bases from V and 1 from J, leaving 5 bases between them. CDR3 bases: TGTGCCAGCAGTTACTCGCCAGGCACAGATACGCAGTATTTT. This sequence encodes CASSYSPGTDTQYF.

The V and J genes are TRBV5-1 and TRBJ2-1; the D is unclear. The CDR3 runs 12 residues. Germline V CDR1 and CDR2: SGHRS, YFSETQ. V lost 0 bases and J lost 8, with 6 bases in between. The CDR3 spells CASSLVGYEQFF. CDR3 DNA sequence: TGCGCCAGCAGCTTGGTTGGCTATGAGCAGTTCTTC.

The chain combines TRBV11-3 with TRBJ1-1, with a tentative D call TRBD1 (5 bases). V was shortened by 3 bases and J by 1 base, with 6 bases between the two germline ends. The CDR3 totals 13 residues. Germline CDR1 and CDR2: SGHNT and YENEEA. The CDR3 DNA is TGTGCCAGCAGCTTTGACAGGAACACTGAAGCTTTCTTT. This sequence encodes CASSFDRNTEAFF.

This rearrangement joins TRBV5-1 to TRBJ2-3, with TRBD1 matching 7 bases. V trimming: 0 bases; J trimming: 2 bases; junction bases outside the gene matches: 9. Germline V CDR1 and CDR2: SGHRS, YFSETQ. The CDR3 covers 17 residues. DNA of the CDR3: TGCGCCAGCAGCTTGGAGCCGCCGACAGGGTACACAGATACGCAGTATTTT. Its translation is CASSLEPPTGYTDTQYF.

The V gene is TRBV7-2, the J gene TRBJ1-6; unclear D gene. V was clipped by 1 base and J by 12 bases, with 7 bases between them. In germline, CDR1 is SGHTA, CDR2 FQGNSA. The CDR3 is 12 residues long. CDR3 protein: CASSLVPGPLHF. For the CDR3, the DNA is TGTGCCAGCAGCTTAGTGCCGGGACCCCTCCACTTT.